These 14 T cell receptor beta chains came from one sample sequenced in a study of beta chain features in type 1 diabetes. cDNA synthesis used the whole RNA isolate, giving expressed TCRB sequences. Sequencing was performed with immunoSEQ multiplex PCR; in TCRdb, only in-frame clones are kept and a portion is missing. The data contain 300,000 to 400,000 clones, 10% to 15% of them singletons. The sequenced material came from naive CD4+ T cells from blood. The receptors derive from a man aged 18 to 35 in good health.

This rearrangement joins TRBV28 to TRBJ2-7; D might be TRBD1 (6 bases). V was pared by 7 bases and J by 3 bases, with 10 bases between. Germline V lookup: CDR1 MDHEN, CDR2 SYDVKM. The CDR3 runs 12 residues. The CDR3 DNA reads as TGTGCCAGCACTGGGGACAACTACGAGCAGTACTTC. Encoded protein: CASTGDNYEQYF.

This clone was picked up a small number of times. J is TRBJ1-1 and V is TRBV18; D is undetermined. The CDR3 runs to 12 residues. The germline V gene has CDR1 KGHSH and CDR2 LQKENI. V lost 4 bases and J lost 4, with 7 bases in between. The CDR3 sequence: CASSHIRTEAFF. CDR3 bases: TGTGCCAGCTCACACATACGCACTGAAGCTTTCTTT.

The V and J genes are TRBV2 and TRBJ2-1; 8 nucleotides line up with TRBD2. V trimming: 3 bases; J trimming: 4 bases; junction bases outside the gene matches: 5. The CDR3 has 15 residues. Germline assignment: CDR1 SNHLY and CDR2 FYNNEI. The CDR3 nucleotides are TGTGCCAGCAGTGAGAGTAGCGGGGTTTACAATGAGCAGTTCTTC. This translates into CASSESSGVYNEQFF.

The rearrangement uses TRBV30 and TRBJ2-7, with 7 nucleotides matching TRBD2. This CDR3 contains 13 residues. V trimming: 3 bases; J trimming: 7 bases; junction bases outside the gene matches: 9. Looked up from germline, CDR1 is GTSNPN and CDR2 is SVGIG (reference sequence). CDR3: CAWRFGGSREQYF. As DNA, the CDR3 is TGTGCCTGGAGATTTGGCGGGAGCCGGGAGCAGTACTTC. Supplemented by reference TRBV30 and TRBJ2-7, the full variable domain reads SQTIHQWPATLVQPVGSPLSLECTVEGTSNPNLYWYRQAAGRGLQLLFYSVGIGQISSEVPQNLSASRPQDRQFILSSKKLLLSDSGFYLCAWRFGGSREQYFGPGTRLTVT.

This clone was detected only a few times. The rearrangement links TRBV30 to TRBJ1-2, with D possibly being TRBD1 (5 bases). Germline values: CDR1 GTSNPN, CDR2 SVGIG (reference sequence). This CDR3 is 13 amino acids long. V was cut by 2 bases and J by 4 bases, with 11 bases left in between. CDR3 sequence: CAWSIEGAYGYTF. The CDR3 bases are TGTGCCTGGAGTATCGAAGGGGCCTATGGCTACACCTTC.

The rearrangement uses TRBV7-9 and TRBJ2-2, with TRBD1 matching 7 bases. The CDR3 spans 12 residues. V lost 6 bases, J lost 6 bases, and 1 base stayed unmatched. In germline, CDR1 is SEHNR, CDR2 FQNEAQ (reference sequence). The CDR3 region has the DNA TGTGCCAGCAGAGGGACAGCCGGGGAGCTGTTTTTT. Amino acid sequence: CASRGTAGELFF.

J is TRBJ2-3 and V is TRBV4-2, with 10 bases fitting TRBD2. CDR3 length equals 17 residues. Germline V gene data show CDR1 as LGHNA and CDR2 as YNFKEQ. Germline trimming cut 4 bases from V and 2 bases from J; bases unmatched to any gene: 9. The CDR3 sequence: CASSRRTSGTLTDTQYF. CDR3 coding DNA: TGTGCCAGCAGCCGAAGAACTAGCGGGACGCTCACAGATACGCAGTATTTT.

The rearrangement uses TRBV7-9 and TRBJ1-4; 7 bases fit TRBD1. The CDR3 totals 15 residues. Germline V lookup: CDR1 SEHNR, CDR2 FQNEAQ (reference sequence). After removal of 5 bases from V and 4 bases from J, the junction contained 7 bases not matched to a gene. The CDR3 bases are TGTGCCAGCAGCCCCATGACAGGGCTTAATGAAAAACTGTTTTTT. It is translated as CASSPMTGLNEKLFF.

In its sample, this clone was seen a few times. The chain recombines TRBV6-5 with TRBJ2-5; tentative D call: TRBD1 (5 bases). Trimming took off 7 bases at V and 2 bases at J, with 14 bases between the two ends. Germline V gene data show CDR1 as MNHEY and CDR2 as SVGAGI. The CDR3 spans 14 residues. CDR3 in DNA: TGTGCCAGCACCCCCAGGACAAGTCAAGAGACCCAGTACTTC. Its translation: CASTPRTSQETQYF.

This clone was seen a handful of times. CDR3 region: CAIGGGRLEAFF. The CDR3 DNA follows: TGTGCCATCGGTGGGGGGAGGCTGGAAGCTTTCTTT. The chain has TRBV28 and TRBJ1-1; perhaps TRBD1 as D (5 bases). This CDR3 is 12 amino acids long. V lost 10 bases and J lost 8, with 17 bases in between. The germline CDR1 and CDR2 sequences are MDHEN and SYDVKM.

This clone was picked up a small number of times. The rearrangement uses TRBV9 and TRBJ2-1; 7 bases fit TRBD2. The V segment lost 1 base and the J segment 7 bases; nucleotides outside the gene matches: 5. Looked up from germline, CDR1 is SGDLS and CDR2 is YYNGEE. This CDR3 has 14 residues. CDR3 nucleotides: TGTGCCAGCAGCGTATCCGGGACTACAAATGAGCAGTTCTTC. It translates to CASSVSGTTNEQFF.

This clone has more than one count but fewer than ten. The chain employs TRBV18 and TRBJ2-1; TRBD2 agrees at 9 bases. Germline trimming cut 1 base from V and 9 bases from J; bases unmatched to any gene: 7. The CDR3 spans 15 residues. In germline, CDR1 is KGHSH, CDR2 LQKENI. This CDR3 is CASSPLAGDLSEQFF. DNA for the CDR3: TGTGCCAGCTCACCACTAGCGGGAGATCTTAGTGAGCAGTTCTTC.

V is TRBV11-2 and J is TRBJ2-3; 7 bases line up with TRBD2. From germline, CDR1 is SGHAT and CDR2 FQNNGV. CDR3 length equals 13 residues. The trim removed 2 bases at V and 6 bases at J, leaving 2 bases unmatched. CDR3 amino acids: CASSLSGRDTQYF. The CDR3 DNA reads TGTGCCAGCAGCTTATCCGGGAGGGATACGCAGTATTTT.

This clone was found a few times. V gene TRBV9 combines with J gene TRBJ2-7; possibly TRBD1 for D (5 bases). V was pared by 4 bases and J by 2 bases, with 10 bases between. The CDR3 has 13 residues. Germline values: CDR1 SGDLS, CDR2 YYNGEE. CDR3 sequence (DNA): TGTGCCAGCAGCCCGCCAGGGACCTACGAGCAGTACTTC. Translating gives CASSPPGTYEQYF.